This is a list of T cell receptor beta chains from one sample in a study of blood T cell repertoires in COVID-19. Some clones are missing from TCRdb's copy, which holds only in-frame ones; the method was immunoSEQ multiplex PCR. The sample includes some 530,000 clones, about nine tenths of them seen just once. The specimen sequenced was PBMCs or T cells enriched from blood (not recorded which). The receptors here all came from an older woman who had recovered from COVID-19. Each CDR3 is given with its conserved first and last residue. The D gene is left open where the match is weak. Rows may omit the clone size; those that give it use once, few, many or a size class.

TRBD1	NA	TRBV5-4	TRBJ1-5	TGTGCCAGCAGGGGGACAGGCGGTCGAAGCAATCAGCCCCAGCATTTT	CASRGTGGRSNQPQHF
TRBD2	NA	TRBV2	TRBJ2-5	TGTGCCAGCAGTGAGAGCGGGGGGGCAGCGTTCGGAGAGACCCAGTACTTC	CASSESGGAAFGETQYF
NA	NA	TRBV7-8	TRBJ1-5	TGTGCCAGCAGCCCCCCGGGCAATCAGCCCCAGCATTTT	CASSPPGNQPQHF
TRBD2	NA	TRBV7-2	TRBJ2-3	TGTGCCAGCAGAGACCCGGGAGCGGGGACAGATACGCAGTATTTT	CASRDPGAGTDTQYF
TRBD1	NA	TRBV19	TRBJ1-5	TGTGCCAGTAGTATACGGACAGGGGGCCGGCAGCCCCAGCATTTT	CASSIRTGGRQPQHF
NA	NA	TRBV2	TRBJ1-3	TGTGCCAGCAGTGAGACTCGGGGCTCTGGAAACACCATATATTTT	CASSETRGSGNTIYF
TRBD2	NA	TRBV10-3	TRBJ2-1	TGTGCCATCAGGGGGACTAGCGCTGTGAATGAGCAGTTCTTC	CAIRGTSAVNEQFF
NA	NA	TRBV4-1	TRBJ2-7	TGCGCCAGCAGCCAAGAGGGGCAGACCTACGAGCAGTACTTC	CASSQEGQTYEQYF
NA	once	TRBV6-4	TRBJ2-2	TGTGCCAGCAGCCCCCGGGTCCTACAGAACACCGGGGAGCTGTTTTTT	CASSPRVLQNTGELFF
NA	NA	TRBV6-1	TRBJ2-7	TGTGCCAGCAGTGTGAGGAATTTCCCCTCATTTCTCCCGTACGAGCAGTACTTC	CASSVRNFPSFLPYEQYF
TRBD1	NA	TRBV2	TRBJ2-3	TGTGCCAGCAGTAGGGACAGGGTTACTAGCACAGATACGCAGTATTTT	CASSRDRVTSTDTQYF
TRBD1	NA	TRBV5-4	TRBJ2-7	TGTGCCAGCAGCTTGGGGGGGGACAGGGCAGGTCAAGAGCAGTACTTC	CASSLGGDRAGQEQYF
NA	once	TRBV6-5	TRBJ2-3	TGTGCCAGCAGTTTTTACGGTCGAGATACGCAGTATTTT	CASSFYGRDTQYF
TRBD1	NA	TRBV24-1	TRBJ2-1	TGTGCCACCAGTGAGGTGACAGGGGGCCCCTACAATGAGCAGTTCTTC	CATSEVTGGPYNEQFF
NA	NA	TRBV6-5	TRBJ1-1	TGTGCCAGCAGTCTGGGACGGTGGGAGGGGGCTGAAGCTTTCTTT	CASSLGRWEGAEAFF
NA	NA	TRBV14	TRBJ1-1	TGTGCCAGCAGCCGGCCAGGGATGAACACTGAAGCTTTCTTT	CASSRPGMNTEAFF
NA	NA	TRBV15	TRBJ1-2	TGTGCCACCAGCAGAGATAGGGCAGGGAATGGCTACACCTTC	CATSRDRAGNGYTF
NA	NA	TRBV5-1	TRBJ1-1	TGCGCCAGCAGCGGCCAGCCGGGCCTAGCGGTGAACACTGAAGCTTTCTTT	CASSGQPGLAVNTEAFF
NA	NA	TRBV29-1	TRBJ2-1	TGCAGCGTTGAAGAGGCAGGGTCAAATTACAATGAGCAGTTCTTC	CSVEEAGSNYNEQFF
TRBD1	NA	TRBV4-1	TRBJ2-5	TGCGCCAGCAGTCGCCTGCCCCTGGACAGGCAAGAGACCCAGTACTTC	CASSRLPLDRQETQYF
NA	NA	TRBV7-2	TRBJ2-2	TGTGCCAGCAGCCTCGGGGGTGGCGGGGAGCTGTTTTTT	CASSLGGGGELFF
NA	few	TRBV10-1	TRBJ1-1	TGCGCCAGCAGTGAGTCCGGAGCGATGTACACTGAAGCTTTCTTT	CASSESGAMYTEAFF
TRBD1	NA	TRBV18	TRBJ2-4	TGTGCCAGCTCGGGACAGGGAAGGGACATTCAGTACTTC	CASSGQGRDIQYF
TRBD1	NA	TRBV18	TRBJ1-3	TGTGCCAGCTCAGGGGGACAGATTCTCTCTGGAAACACCATATATTTT	CASSGGQILSGNTIYF
NA	NA	TRBV7-8	TRBJ1-2	TGTGCCAGCGGTTGGGCCCTGAACTATGGCTACACCTTC	CASGWALNYGYTF
NA	NA	TRBV30	TRBJ1-2	TGTGCCTGGAGTGTAGGGGTCTCTGGCATGGGCGCGGGGAGCTACACCTTC	CAWSVGVSGMGAGSYTF
NA	NA	TRBV2	TRBJ1-2	TGTGCCAGCACCTCTGGCAGTCTGTCCTATGGCTACACCTTC	CASTSGSLSYGYTF
TRBD2	NA	TRBV24-1	TRBJ2-1	TGTGCCACCAGTGATCTCGGGACTAGCGGGGGCGACAATGAGCAGTTCTTC	CATSDLGTSGGDNEQFF
NA	NA	TRBV6-1	TRBJ1-1	TGTGCCAGCAGTGAACCCCCCCGAGAACAAGCTTTCTTT	CASSEPPREQAFF
NA	NA	TRBV27	TRBJ1-2	TGTGCCAGCAGCTCCCCGGACAGCTATGGCTACACCTTC	CASSSPDSYGYTF
TRBD1	NA	TRBV24-1	TRBJ1-2	TGTGCCACCAGTGGCGGAGACAGGGTGAGGGATGGCTACACCTTC	CATSGGDRVRDGYTF
TRBD2	few	TRBV24-1	TRBJ2-1	TGTGCCACCAGTGTTGGGCGGGGGGGATCGGTTGAGCAGTTCTTC	CATSVGRGGSVEQFF
NA	NA	TRBV27	TRBJ1-5	TGTGCCAGCAGTTTATATTCGGGGATGGGACAGCCCCAGCATTTT	CASSLYSGMGQPQHF
NA	NA	TRBV29-1	TRBJ2-1	TGCAGCGTCCTACTCCGGCGGGGATCCCCTAGGGGCAATGAGCAGTTCTTC	CSVLLRRGSPRGNEQFF
TRBD1	NA	TRBV6-1	TRBJ1-5	TGTGCCAGCAGTGAAGGAATTATGGGGGACAGGGGGCTCTATAGCAATCAGCCCCAGCATTTT	CASSEGIMGDRGLYSNQPQHF
TRBD2	NA	TRBV11-3	TRBJ2-3	TGTGCCAGCAGCCGTTCCGGGACTACAACAGATACGCAGTATTTT	CASSRSGTTTDTQYF